The sequence of this T cell receptor beta chain was determined in a study of blood T cell repertoires in COVID-19 (dated by TCRdb to about 2020). Describing the broader study: Collaborator samples came from the United States, Italy and Spain and covered acute and convalescent phases of COVID-19. The prospective study material was composed of cDNA or gDNA derived from T cells, B-cell-depleted T cells, or PBMCs. Deeply sampled blood TCRbeta repertoires from subjects exposed to, actively infected with, or recovered from COVID-19 were included in the dataset. The repertoires were released in a freely available public database meant as a resource for research on the immune response to SARS-CoV-2. The samples were drawn from two sources: the first 160 participants of the ongoing ImmuneRACE study, and 1,200 or so subjects contributed by 6 global collaborators. Nearly every sample came with metadata listing a de-identified subject ID, COVID-19 status, age in years and sex. HLA class I and class II types, where available, came from metadata supplied by the sample provider rather than from assay-based typing. What the research found in general, with its limitations: The amount of clinical and demographic metadata varied by source and participant and was provided uncurated.

The germline V gene (reference sequence) yields MNHEY for CDR1 and SMNVEV for CDR2. V gives up 3 bases and J gives up 2 bases, and the segment between their germline ends measures 14 bases. The CDR3 starts with the cysteine, ends with the phenylalanine, and has 16 residues. Only the CDR3 part of the read is kept: 48 bases, read in frame from the first base. Each collaborating institution followed its own protocols to collect whole blood in K2EDTA tubes. For TCRbeta analysis, collaborators shipped samples in one of three forms: frozen whole blood, isolated PBMCs, or DNA extracted from either of those sample types. TCRbeta CDR3 regions were amplified from genomic DNA by means of the immunoSEQ Assay, a bias-controlled multiplex PCR. The published analysis was carried out like this. Within the assay, amplification of reference gene primers was used to estimate how many nucleated cells each sample contained. Sequence reads were collapsed and filtered to measure the absolute abundance of every unique TCRbeta CDR3 rearrangement. For each sample, productive Simpson clonality was calculated as the square root of Simpson's diversity index over productive rearrangements. The clones in this table, taken by TCRdb from immuneACCESS, are in-frame only. Not every clone is retained; where verified, under half of the shortfall comes from an unresolved V gene, and the cause of the rest is unknown. That table is the source of V, J and clone size, and D and trimming were worked out from the DNA. This sample has about 16,000 clones in its table, and around 90% of those were observed once. In total, the top ten clones hold roughly 13% of the sample.

In regard to this clone: Its specific antigen is unknown. Nothing much larger sits one base from this clone, and base qualities are not available.

Material for sequencing was peripheral blood. This chain joins TRBV27 to TRBJ2-4; the D region possibly corresponds to TRBD2 (6 bases align). The source is a human donor in a cohort sampled during active COVID-19. The CDR3 amino acid sequence is: CASSLAGSSSKNIQYF. The DNA sequence is as follows: TGTGCCAGCAGTTTGGCGGGGAGTAGCTCCAAAAACATTCAGTACTTC.